This passage covers 9 T cell receptor beta chains from one sample sequenced in a study of blood T cell repertoires in COVID-19. The assay was immunoSEQ multiplex PCR, and TCRdb's table has in-frame clones only and misses some. The top ten clones hold roughly 3.9% of a sample with approximately 270,000 clones, 85% to 90% of them seen once. Sequencing input: PBMCs or T cells enriched from blood (not recorded which). Receptors originate from a woman in her twenties or thirties with acute COVID-19.

The chain couples TRBV6-5 to TRBJ2-7; D is unresolved. V shed 4 bases and J shed 4 bases, with 17 bases lying between them. This CDR3 spans 15 amino acids. Germline CDR1 reads MNHEY; CDR2 reads SVGAGI. CDR3 DNA sequence: TGTGCCAGCAGTTTCCCGGGTGGAAGTGTGTACGAGCAGTACTTC. Protein product: CASSFPGGSVYEQYF.

J is TRBJ2-2 and V is TRBV7-2; 8 nucleotides agree with TRBD2. After removal of 9 bases from V and 1 base from J, the junction contained 4 bases not matched to a gene. Germline CDR1 is SGHTA and CDR2 is FQGNSA. The CDR3 totals 14 residues. The CDR3 loop is CASSLAENTGELFF. The CDR3, as DNA: TGTGCCAGTTCACTAGCGGAGAACACCGGGGAGCTGTTTTTT.

V is TRBV27 and J is TRBJ1-6, with 8 bases fitting TRBD1. CDR1 and CDR2 from the germline V gene are MNHEY and SMNVEV (reference sequence). The CDR3 runs 17 residues. V was clipped by 8 bases and J by 8 bases; unmatched bases: 17. The CDR3 loop reads CASARSSPDRADSPLHF. CDR3 DNA sequence: TGTGCCAGCGCCCGGTCCTCCCCGGACAGGGCTGATTCACCCCTCCACTTT.

This clone was seen a few times. The V and J genes are TRBV28 and TRBJ1-2, with TRBD1 matching over 8 bases. CDR3 size: 18 residues. V gave up 5 bases and J gave up 0 bases; unmatched junction bases: 14. Germline CDR1 is MDHEN and CDR2 is SYDVKM. The CDR3 sequence is CASSPLTGASLANYGYTF. In DNA, the CDR3 is TGTGCCAGCAGTCCCCTGACAGGGGCCAGCCTAGCTAACTATGGCTACACCTTC.

V gene TRBV4-3 combines with J gene TRBJ2-1; 8 bases fit TRBD2. V lost 0 bases and J lost 6; bases outside the gene matches: 13. The CDR3 is made up of 18 amino acids. From germline, CDR1 is LGHNA and CDR2 YSLEER. In DNA, the CDR3 is TGCGCCAGCAGCCAAGATTACACCGCTAGCGGGCTTCTCAATGAGCAGTTCTTC. Protein sequence: CASSQDYTASGLLNEQFF.

This clone was counted between two and nine times. V usage is TRBV10-3 and J usage is TRBJ2-7; a possible D gene is TRBD2 (5 bases). V was trimmed by 10 bases and J by 4 bases, leaving 17 bases between them. Germline loops: CDR1 ENHRY, CDR2 SYGVKD. This CDR3 has 13 amino acids. The CDR3 DNA sequence: TGTGCCAGCCAAACCACACCGGGGTACGAGCAGTACTTC. It yields the protein CASQTTPGYEQYF.

The chain joins TRBV5-6 to TRBJ2-1, with 8 bases identical to TRBD2. The CDR3 runs 15 residues. Germline values: CDR1 SGHDT, CDR2 YYEEEE. The ends lost 4 bases at V and 9 bases at J; junction bases unmatched: 12. The DNA of the CDR3 is TGTGCCAGCAGCACTGCCGGGACTAGTTTGGTTGAGCAGTTCTTC. It translates to CASSTAGTSLVEQFF. The full variable domain, its missing parts supplied by reference TRBV5-6 and TRBJ2-1, is DAGVTQSPTHLIKTRGQQVTLRCSPKSGHDTVSWYQQALGQGPQFIFQYYEEEERQRGNFPDRFSGHQFPNYSSELNVNALLLGDSALYLCASSTAGTSLVEQFFGPGTRLTVL.

The J gene is TRBJ1-6, the V gene TRBV7-9; no definite D call. This CDR3 is 12 amino acids long. V lost 5 bases to trimming and J lost 8 bases, with 7 bases between them. Germline assignment: CDR1 SEHNR and CDR2 FQNEAQ (reference sequence). The CDR3 spells CASSLADSPLHF. The DNA for the CDR3 is TGTGCCAGCAGCCTCGCGGATTCACCCCTCCACTTT. Complete variable domain (other parts from reference TRBV7-9 and TRBJ1-6): DTGVSQNPRHKITKRGQNVTFRCDPISEHNRLYWYRQTLGQGPEFLTYFQNEAQLEKSRLLSDRFSAERPKGSFSTLEIQRTEQGDSAMYLCASSLADSPLHFGNGTRLTVT.

The chain couples TRBV3-1 (or the pseudogene TRBV3-2) to TRBJ2-3; 8 bases fit TRBD2. CDR1 is LGHDT and CDR2 is YNNKEL in the germline V gene (reference sequence). With 4 bases clipped from V and 6 bases from J, the junction kept 6 bases outside the gene matches. The CDR3 sequence is 14 residues long. In nucleotides, the CDR3 is TGTGCCAGCAGCCCCAGCGGGAGAAGGGATACGCAGTATTTT. This translates into CASSPSGRRDTQYF.